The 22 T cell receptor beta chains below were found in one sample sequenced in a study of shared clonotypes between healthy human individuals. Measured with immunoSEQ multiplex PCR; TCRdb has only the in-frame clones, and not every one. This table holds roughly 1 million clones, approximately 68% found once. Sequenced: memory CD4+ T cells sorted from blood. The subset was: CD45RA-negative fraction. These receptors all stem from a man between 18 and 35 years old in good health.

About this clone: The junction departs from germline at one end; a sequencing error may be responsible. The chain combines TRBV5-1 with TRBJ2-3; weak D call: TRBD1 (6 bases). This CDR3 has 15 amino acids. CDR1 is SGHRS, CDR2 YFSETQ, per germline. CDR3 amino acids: CASRLDRPDTDTQYF. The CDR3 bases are TGCGCCAGCAGGTTGGACAGACCAGACACAGATACGCAGTATTTT. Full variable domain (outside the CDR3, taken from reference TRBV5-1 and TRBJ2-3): KAGVTQTPRYLIKTRGQQVTLSCSPISGHRSVSWYQQTPGQGLQFLFEYFSETQRNKGNFPGRFSGRQFSNSRSEMNVSTLELGDSALYLCASRLDRPDTDTQYFGPGTRLTVL.

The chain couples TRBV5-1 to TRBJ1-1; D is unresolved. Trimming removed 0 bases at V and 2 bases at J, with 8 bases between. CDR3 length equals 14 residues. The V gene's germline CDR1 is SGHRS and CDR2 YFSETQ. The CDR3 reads CASSLAGTNTEAFF. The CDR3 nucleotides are TGCGCCAGCAGCTTGGCCGGCACCAACACTGAAGCTTTCTTT. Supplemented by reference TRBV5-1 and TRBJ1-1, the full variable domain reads KAGVTQTPRYLIKTRGQQVTLSCSPISGHRSVSWYQQTPGQGLQFLFEYFSETQRNKGNFPGRFSGRQFSNSRSEMNVSTLELGDSALYLCASSLAGTNTEAFFGQGTRLTVV.

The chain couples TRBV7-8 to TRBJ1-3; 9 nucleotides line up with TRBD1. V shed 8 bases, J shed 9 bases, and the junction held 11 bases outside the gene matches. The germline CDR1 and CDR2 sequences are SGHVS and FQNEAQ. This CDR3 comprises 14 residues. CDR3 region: CASRRRTGESTIYF. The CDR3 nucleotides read TGTGCCAGCCGCCGTAGGACAGGGGAATCCACCATATATTTT.

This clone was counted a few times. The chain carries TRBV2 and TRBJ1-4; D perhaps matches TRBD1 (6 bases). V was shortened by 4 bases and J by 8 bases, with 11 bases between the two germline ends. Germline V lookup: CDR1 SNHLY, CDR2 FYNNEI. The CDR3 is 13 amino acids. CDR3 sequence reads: CASSAGGWEKLFF. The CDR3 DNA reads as TGTGCCAGCAGTGCTGGGGGCTGGGAAAAACTGTTTTTT.

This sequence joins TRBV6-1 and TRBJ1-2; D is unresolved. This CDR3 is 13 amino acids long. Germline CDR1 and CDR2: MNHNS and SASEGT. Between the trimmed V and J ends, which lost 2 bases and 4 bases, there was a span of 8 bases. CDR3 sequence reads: CASSETRSYGYTF. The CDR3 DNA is TGTGCCAGCAGTGAAACACGGAGCTATGGCTACACCTTC.

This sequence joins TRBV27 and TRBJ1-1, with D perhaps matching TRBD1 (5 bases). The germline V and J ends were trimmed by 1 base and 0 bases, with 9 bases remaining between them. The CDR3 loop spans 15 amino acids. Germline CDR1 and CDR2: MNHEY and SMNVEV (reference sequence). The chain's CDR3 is CASSLYGGLNTEAFF. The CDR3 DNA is TGTGCCAGCAGTTTATATGGGGGTTTGAACACTGAAGCTTTCTTT.

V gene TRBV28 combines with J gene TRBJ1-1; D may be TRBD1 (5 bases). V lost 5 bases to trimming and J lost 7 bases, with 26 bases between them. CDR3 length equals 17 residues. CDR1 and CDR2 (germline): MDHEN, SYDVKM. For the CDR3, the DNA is TGTGCCAGCAGTCCCACTCGATCCCGGACGGGGCTTGGTGAAGCTTTCTTT. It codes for CASSPTRSRTGLGEAFF.

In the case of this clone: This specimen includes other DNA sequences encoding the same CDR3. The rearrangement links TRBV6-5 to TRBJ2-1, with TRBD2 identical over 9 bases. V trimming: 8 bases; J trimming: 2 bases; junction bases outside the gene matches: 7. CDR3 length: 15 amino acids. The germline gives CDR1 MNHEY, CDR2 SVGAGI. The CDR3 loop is CASRLAGGPYNEQFF. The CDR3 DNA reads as TGTGCCAGCCGTCTGGCGGGGGGGCCCTACAATGAGCAGTTCTTC.

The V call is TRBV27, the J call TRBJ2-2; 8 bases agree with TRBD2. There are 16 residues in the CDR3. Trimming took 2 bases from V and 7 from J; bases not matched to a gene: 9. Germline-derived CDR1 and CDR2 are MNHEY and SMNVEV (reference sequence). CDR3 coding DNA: TGTGCCAGCAGTTTAGGGGGGAGCGGGAGTGGCGGGGAGCTGTTTTTT. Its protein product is CASSLGGSGSGGELFF.

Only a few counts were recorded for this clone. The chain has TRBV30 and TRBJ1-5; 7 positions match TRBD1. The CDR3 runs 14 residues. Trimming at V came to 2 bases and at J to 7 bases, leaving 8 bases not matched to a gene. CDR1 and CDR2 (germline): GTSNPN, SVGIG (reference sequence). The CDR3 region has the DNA TGTGCCTGGAGTATCGGGCAGGGGGGCCAGCCCCAGCATTTT. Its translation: CAWSIGQGGQPQHF.

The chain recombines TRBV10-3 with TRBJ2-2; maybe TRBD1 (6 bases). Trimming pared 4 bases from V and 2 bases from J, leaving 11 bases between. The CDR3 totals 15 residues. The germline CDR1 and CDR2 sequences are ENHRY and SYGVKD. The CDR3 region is CAISVATGNTGELFF. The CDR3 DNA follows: TGTGCCATCAGTGTGGCGACAGGAAACACCGGGGAGCTGTTTTTT.

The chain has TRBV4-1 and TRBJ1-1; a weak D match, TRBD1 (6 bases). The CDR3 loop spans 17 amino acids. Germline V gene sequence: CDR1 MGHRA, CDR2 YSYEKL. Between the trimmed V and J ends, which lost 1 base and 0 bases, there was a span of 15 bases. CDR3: CASSQGRGALLNTEAFF. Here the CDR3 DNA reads TGCGCCAGCAGCCAAGGGAGGGGGGCCCTCTTGAACACTGAAGCTTTCTTT.

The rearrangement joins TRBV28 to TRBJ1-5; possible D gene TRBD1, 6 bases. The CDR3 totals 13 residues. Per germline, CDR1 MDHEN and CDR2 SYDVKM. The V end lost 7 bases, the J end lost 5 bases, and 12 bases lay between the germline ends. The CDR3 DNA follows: TGTGCCAGCACCTTGGGGGGGCATCAGCCCCAGCATTTT. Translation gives CASTLGGHQPQHF.

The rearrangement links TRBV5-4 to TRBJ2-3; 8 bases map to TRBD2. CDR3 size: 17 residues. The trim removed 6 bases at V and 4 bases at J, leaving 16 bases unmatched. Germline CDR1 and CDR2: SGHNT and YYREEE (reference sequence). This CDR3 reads CASTRGLAAGGADTQYF. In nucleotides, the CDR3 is TGTGCCAGCACCCGGGGGCTAGCGGCCGGGGGGGCAGATACGCAGTATTTT.

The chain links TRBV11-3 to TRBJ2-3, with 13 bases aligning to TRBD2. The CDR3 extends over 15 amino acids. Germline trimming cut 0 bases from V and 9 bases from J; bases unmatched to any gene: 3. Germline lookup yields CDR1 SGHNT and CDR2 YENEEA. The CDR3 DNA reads TGTGCCAGCAGCTTAGACGGGACTAGCGGGGACACGCAGTATTTT. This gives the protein CASSLDGTSGDTQYF.

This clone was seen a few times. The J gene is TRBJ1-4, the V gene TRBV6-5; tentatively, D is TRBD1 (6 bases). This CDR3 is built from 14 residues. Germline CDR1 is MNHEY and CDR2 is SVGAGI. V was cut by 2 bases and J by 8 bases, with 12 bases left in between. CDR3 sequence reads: CASSYGGEGEKLFF. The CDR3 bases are TGTGCCAGCAGTTACGGGGGCGAAGGGGAAAAACTGTTTTTT.

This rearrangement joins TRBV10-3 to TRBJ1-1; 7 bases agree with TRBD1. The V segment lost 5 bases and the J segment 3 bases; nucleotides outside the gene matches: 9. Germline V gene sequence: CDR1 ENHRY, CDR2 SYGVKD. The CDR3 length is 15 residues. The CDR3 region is CAISTDRVEYTEAFF. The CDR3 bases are TGTGCCATCAGTACTGACAGGGTTGAGTACACTGAAGCTTTCTTT.

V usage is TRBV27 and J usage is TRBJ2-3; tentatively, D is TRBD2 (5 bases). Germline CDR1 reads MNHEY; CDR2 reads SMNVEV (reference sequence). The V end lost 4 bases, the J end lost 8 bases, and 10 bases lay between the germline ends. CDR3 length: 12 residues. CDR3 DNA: TGTGCCAGCAGTTCGGGATTCGGTACGCAGTATTTT. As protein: CASSSGFGTQYF.

This CDR3 reads CASSLNIRGDTEAFF. CDR3 bases: TGTGCCAGCAGCTTAAACATCCGGGGGGACACTGAAGCTTTCTTT. The genes are TRBV7-3 and TRBJ1-1, with a possible D match to TRBD1 (5 bases). CDR1 SGHTA and CDR2 FQGTGA come from the germline V gene. This CDR3 has 15 residues. The V end lost 1 base, the J end lost 3 bases, and 12 bases lay between the germline ends.

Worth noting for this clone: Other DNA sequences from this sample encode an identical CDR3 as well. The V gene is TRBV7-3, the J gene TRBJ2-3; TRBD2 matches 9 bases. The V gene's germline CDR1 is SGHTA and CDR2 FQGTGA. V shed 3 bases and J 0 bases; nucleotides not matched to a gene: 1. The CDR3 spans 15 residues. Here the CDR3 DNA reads TGTGCCAGCAGCTTTAGCGGGGGTAGCACAGATACGCAGTATTTT. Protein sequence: CASSFSGGSTDTQYF.

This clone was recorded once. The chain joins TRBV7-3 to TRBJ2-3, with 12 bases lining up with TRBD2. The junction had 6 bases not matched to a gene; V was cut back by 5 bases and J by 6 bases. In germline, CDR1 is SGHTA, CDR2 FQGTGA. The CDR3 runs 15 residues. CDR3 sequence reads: CASSPSGGAVDTQYF. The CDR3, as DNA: TGTGCCAGCAGCCCTAGCGGGGGGGCCGTGGATACGCAGTATTTT.

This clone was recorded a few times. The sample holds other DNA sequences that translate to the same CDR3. The chain's CDR3 is CASSFGPSTDTQYF. CDR3 sequence (DNA): TGTGCCAGCAGTTTTGGACCAAGCACAGATACGCAGTATTTT. The J gene is TRBJ2-3, the V gene TRBV7-2; D ambiguous. The CDR3 is made up of 14 amino acids. Trimming took 6 bases from V and 0 from J, leaving 10 bases between them. Germline CDR1 reads SGHTA; CDR2 reads FQGNSA.